The entry below gives a single T cell receptor beta chain sequence along with its context. Per germline, CDR1 LNHDA and CDR2 SQIVND (reference sequence). V was pared by 3 bases and J by 5 bases, with 19 bases between. The CDR3 spans 16 residues. This record comes from a study of blood T cell repertoires in COVID-19. Original methodology: The assay estimated nucleated cells by amplifying reference gene primers. Sequencing was performed with immunoSEQ multiplex PCR; in TCRdb, only in-frame clones are kept and a portion is missing. V and J calls plus clone size are reproduced from that table; the DNA served to infer D and trimming. The sample shows 100,000 to 150,000 clones, about 88% of them seen only once.

The V call is TRBV19, the J call TRBJ1-2; D remains ambiguous. Sequences were obtained from peripheral blood. This sequence originates from a woman older than 75 with acute or convalescent COVID-19. The CDR3, as DNA: TGTGCCAGTAGTATCGTGTTGAGGTCCGGCTTTTATGGCTACACCTTC. It translates to CASSIVLRSGFYGYTF.